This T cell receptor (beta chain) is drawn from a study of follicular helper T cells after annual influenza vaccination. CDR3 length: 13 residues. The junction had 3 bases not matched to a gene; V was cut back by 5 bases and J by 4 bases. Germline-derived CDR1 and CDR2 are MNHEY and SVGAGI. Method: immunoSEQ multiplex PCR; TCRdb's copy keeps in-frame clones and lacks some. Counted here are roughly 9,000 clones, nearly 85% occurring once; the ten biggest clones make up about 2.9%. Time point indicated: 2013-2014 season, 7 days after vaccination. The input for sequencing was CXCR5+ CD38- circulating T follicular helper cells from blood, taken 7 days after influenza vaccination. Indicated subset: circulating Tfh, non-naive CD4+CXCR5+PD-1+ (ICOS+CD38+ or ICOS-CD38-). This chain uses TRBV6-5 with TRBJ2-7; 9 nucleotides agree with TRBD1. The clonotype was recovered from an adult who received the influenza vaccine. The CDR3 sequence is CASSDRGEYEQYF. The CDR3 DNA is TGTGCCAGCAGTGACAGGGGGGAGTACGAGCAGTACTTC.